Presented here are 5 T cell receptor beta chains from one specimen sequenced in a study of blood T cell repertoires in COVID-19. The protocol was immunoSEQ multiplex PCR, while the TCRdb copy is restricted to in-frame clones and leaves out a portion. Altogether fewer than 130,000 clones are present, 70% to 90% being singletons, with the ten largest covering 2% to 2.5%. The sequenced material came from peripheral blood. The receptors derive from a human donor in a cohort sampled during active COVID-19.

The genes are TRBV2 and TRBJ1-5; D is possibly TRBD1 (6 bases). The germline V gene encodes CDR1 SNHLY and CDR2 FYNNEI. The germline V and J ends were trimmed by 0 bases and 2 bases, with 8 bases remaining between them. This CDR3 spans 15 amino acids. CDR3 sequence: CASSEARTGNQPQHF. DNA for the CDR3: TGTGCCAGCAGTGAAGCAAGGACAGGCAATCAGCCCCAGCATTTT.

The DNA for the CDR3 is TGTGCCAGCAGCTTAGCATTGCGGGCCTACGAGCAGTACTTC. Amino acids: CASSLALRAYEQYF. The chain carries TRBV7-2 and TRBJ2-7; weak D call: TRBD2 (5 bases). V dropped 0 bases and J dropped 2 bases, with 8 bases sitting between them. Germline loops: CDR1 SGHTA, CDR2 FQGNSA. CDR3 size: 14 residues.

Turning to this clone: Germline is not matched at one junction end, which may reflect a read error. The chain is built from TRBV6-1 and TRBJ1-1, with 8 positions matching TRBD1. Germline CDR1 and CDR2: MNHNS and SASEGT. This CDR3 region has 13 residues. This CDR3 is CASSETGAPEAFF. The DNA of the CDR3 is TGTGCCAGCAGTGAGACAGGGGCACCTGAGGCTTTCTTT.

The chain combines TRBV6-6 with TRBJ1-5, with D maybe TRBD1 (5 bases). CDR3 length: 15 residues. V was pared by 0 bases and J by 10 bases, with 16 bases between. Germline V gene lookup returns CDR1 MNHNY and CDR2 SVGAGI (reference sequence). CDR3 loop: CASSYSDRVGPPQHF. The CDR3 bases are TGTGCCAGCAGTTACTCCGACAGAGTTGGCCCTCCCCAGCATTTT.

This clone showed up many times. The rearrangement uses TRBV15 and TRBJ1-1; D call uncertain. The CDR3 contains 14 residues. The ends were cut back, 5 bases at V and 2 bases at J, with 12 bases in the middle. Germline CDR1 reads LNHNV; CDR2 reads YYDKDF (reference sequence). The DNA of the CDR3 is TGTGCCACCAGCGTCTACAGAAGTAACACTGAAGCTTTCTTT. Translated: CATSVYRSNTEAFF.